This passage covers 17 T cell receptor beta chains from one sample sequenced in a study of CD4 T cells in relation to SARS-CoV-2 and coronaviruses. The method was immunoSEQ multiplex PCR; TCRdb's version includes in-frame clones alone and lacks a portion of them. The sample contains 15,000 to 17,000 clones, 76% of which appear only once. Which antigens these TCRs recognize remains unknown. CD4+ T cells from unexposed donors were obtained before the COVID-19 pandemic (2011-2018). Isolation of CD4+ T cells took place after approximately 11 days in culture. Specimen: CD4+ T cells from PBMCs, cultured in vitro. The receptors were sampled from a human donor in good health.

The chain has TRBV20-1 and TRBJ1-5; 12 bases align to TRBD1. Germline loops: CDR1 DFQATT, CDR2 SNEGSKA (reference sequence). V dropped 3 bases and J dropped 4; count of bases not matched to a gene: 10. The CDR3 sequence is 17 residues long. For the CDR3, the DNA is TGCAGTGCTAGTCCCGGGACAGGGGGCGCGAATAATCAGCCCCAGCATTTT. Translated, it gives CSASPGTGGANNQPQHF.

This clone has a single count. The rearrangement joins TRBV6-5 to TRBJ2-1; the match to TRBD2 covers 9 bases. V lost 2 bases and J lost 11; bases outside the gene matches: 7. Germline V CDR1 and CDR2: MNHEY, SVGAGI. The CDR3 is 14 amino acids. The CDR3 loop reads CASSYGGRVPQQFF. The CDR3 bases are TGTGCCAGCAGTTACGGCGGGAGGGTCCCCCAGCAGTTCTTC.

The genes are TRBV11-2 and TRBJ2-6; 10 nucleotides agree with TRBD2. Looked up from germline, CDR1 is SGHAT and CDR2 is FQNNGV. Trimming removed 6 bases from V and 2 bases from J; junction bases left unmatched: 7. This CDR3 is built from 17 residues. The CDR3 DNA sequence: TGTGCCAGCAGGCGAGAGCTAGCGGGAGCTGGGGCCAACGTCCTGACTTTC. Protein: CASRRELAGAGANVLTF.

This rearrangement joins TRBV19 to TRBJ2-1; 12 nucleotides line up with TRBD2. Germline lookup yields CDR1 LNHDA and CDR2 SQIVND (reference sequence). V shed 4 bases and J 6 bases; nucleotides not matched to a gene: 10. The CDR3 loop spans 17 amino acids. CDR3 loop: CASSRRVRTSGINEQFF. The CDR3 nucleotides are TGTGCCAGTAGTAGGAGGGTTCGGACTAGCGGGATCAATGAGCAGTTCTTC.

V is TRBV24-1 and J is TRBJ2-3; 7 bases align to TRBD2. CDR3 length equals 15 residues. CDR1 KGHDR and CDR2 SFDVKD come from the germline V gene. The V gene end was trimmed by 1 base and the J gene end by 9 bases; junction bases not matched to a gene: 9. DNA of the CDR3: TGTGCCACCAGTGATTTTATCGCGGGAGATCAGACGCAGTATTTT. Translated, it gives CATSDFIAGDQTQYF.

The rearrangement links TRBV27 to TRBJ2-7; 8 positions agree with TRBD2. The V and J ends lost 5 bases and 3 bases, in that order; junction bases with no gene match: 15. Germline assignment: CDR1 MNHEY and CDR2 SMNVEV (reference sequence). The CDR3 contains 17 residues. The CDR3, as DNA: TGTGCCAGCAGTACTATCGTCGGGGGGGTCGCAATCTACGAGCAGTACTTC. This codes for CASSTIVGGVAIYEQYF.

This chain uses TRBV11-2 with TRBJ1-1, with D perhaps matching TRBD1 (6 bases). The germline V gene encodes CDR1 SGHAT and CDR2 FQNNGV. The CDR3 loop spans 15 amino acids. With 3 bases removed from V and 1 base from J, the gap between germline ends came to 12 bases. The CDR3 region is CASSFGGHQNTEAFF. CDR3 nucleotides: TGTGCCAGCAGCTTTGGGGGACACCAGAACACTGAAGCTTTCTTT.

The rearrangement links TRBV6-5 to TRBJ2-5; D is perhaps TRBD2 (6 bases). The germline V gene encodes CDR1 MNHEY and CDR2 SVGAGI. The V end lost 4 bases, the J end lost 4 bases, and 13 bases lay between the germline ends. The CDR3 runs 14 residues. CDR3 region: CASSFVGTAETQYF. The DNA of the CDR3 is TGTGCCAGCAGTTTCGTAGGGACTGCAGAGACCCAGTACTTC.

The genes are TRBV19 and TRBJ1-5; TRBD1 might be the D (6 bases). Between the trimmed V and J ends, which lost 1 base and 3 bases, there was a span of 10 bases. The CDR3 consists of 15 residues. In germline, CDR1 is LNHDA, CDR2 SQIVND (reference sequence). CDR3 DNA: TGTGCCAGTAGTATAGGGGGGGCCTTCAATCAGCCCCAGCATTTT. This codes for CASSIGGAFNQPQHF.

V and J are TRBV4-2 and TRBJ2-7; 9 bases line up with TRBD1. The CDR3 runs 14 residues. V trimming: 4 bases; J trimming: 3 bases; junction bases outside the gene matches: 4. CDR1 and CDR2 (germline): LGHNA, YNFKEQ. The CDR3 sequence is CASSLRTGDYEQYF. The CDR3 nucleotides are TGTGCCAGCAGCCTACGGACAGGGGACTACGAGCAGTACTTC.

The rearrangement joins TRBV5-4 to TRBJ2-5; D remains ambiguous. Germline-derived CDR1 and CDR2 are SGHNT and YYREEE (reference sequence). V was cut by 2 bases and J by 2 bases, with 13 bases left in between. The CDR3 spans 15 residues. Here the CDR3 reads CASSFSGRRQETQYF. CDR3 bases: TGTGCCAGCAGCTTTTCTGGACGTCGGCAAGAGACCCAGTACTTC.

The chain employs TRBV2 and TRBJ2-4, with D unresolved. Per the germline V gene, CDR1 is SNHLY and CDR2 is FYNNEI. The V end lost 1 base, the J end lost 1 base, and 11 bases lay between the germline ends. CDR3 length equals 16 residues. This chain's CDR3 is CASSEEITRAKNIQYF. The CDR3 DNA reads TGTGCCAGCAGTGAAGAGATCACCCGGGCCAAAAACATTCAGTACTTC.

CDR3 sequence: CASSQGAYTEAFF. CDR3 coding DNA: TGTGCCAGCAGTCAGGGGGCATACACTGAAGCTTTCTTT. The chain carries TRBV6-4 and TRBJ1-1, with 8 positions matching TRBD1. Germline V gene sequence: CDR1 MRHNA, CDR2 SNTAGT. V dropped 5 bases and J dropped 3; count of bases not matched to a gene: 2. This CDR3 contains 13 residues.

The chain couples TRBV7-8 to TRBJ2-7, with a possible D match to TRBD1 (6 bases). Germline CDR1 SGHVS, CDR2 FQNEAQ. This CDR3 comprises 13 residues. Trimming cost V 5 bases and J 3 bases, with 11 bases left between them. The CDR3 region is CASSPTGFYEQYF. CDR3 DNA sequence: TGTGCCAGCAGCCCAACAGGGTTCTACGAGCAGTACTTC.

V gene TRBV7-2 combines with J gene TRBJ2-2, with 10 bases matching TRBD2. Unmatched junction bases numbered 4, after V lost 6 bases and J lost 3 bases. This CDR3 is 15 amino acids long. CDR1 SGHTA and CDR2 FQGNSA come from the germline V gene. The CDR3: CASRPGLAHTGELFF. CDR3 DNA: TGTGCCAGCAGACCGGGACTAGCGCACACCGGGGAGCTGTTTTTT.

The chain links TRBV5-1 to TRBJ2-5; TRBD1 aligns across 9 bases. Germline V CDR1 and CDR2: SGHRS, YFSETQ. V dropped 8 bases and J dropped 5; count of bases not matched to a gene: 13. The CDR3 contains 15 residues. The chain's CDR3 is CASDRGEEKGETQYF. The CDR3 DNA sequence: TGCGCCAGTGACAGGGGGGAAGAAAAGGGGGAGACCCAGTACTTC.

J is TRBJ1-5 and V is TRBV21-1; TRBD1, the table's D call, was not compared with the DNA. TRBV21-1 is labeled a pseudogene. The CDR3 has 13 residues. The CDR3 sequence is CASSPQSNQPQHF. CDR3 nucleotide sequence: TGTGCCAGCAGCCCACAGAGCAATCAGCCCCAGCATTTT.